The entry below gives a single TCR beta chain sequence along with its context. This specimen belongs to a study of blood T cell repertoires in COVID-19. On the study more broadly: T cells, B-cell-depleted T cells, or PBMCs provided the cDNA or gDNA that served as material.

Original processing notes: Estimation of nucleated cell counts relied on the amplification of reference gene primers. The data were produced by immunoSEQ multiplex PCR, yet TCRdb's version contains in-frame clones alone and is incomplete. The V and J calls and the clone size are those of that table, but D and trimming were determined from the DNA. Among under 250,000 clones listed, approximately 83% were seen once. This study enrolled people aged roughly 18 to 89 from about two dozen US geographic areas. The specimen sequenced was PBMCs or T cells enriched from blood (not recorded which). The TCR sequence derives from a woman between 40 and 55 years old with acute COVID-19.

CDR3 nucleotide sequence: TGTGCCAGCAGCCCCGGAAAGGGGGCTTCCTACGAGCAGTACTTC. Translating it yields CASSPGKGASYEQYF. The rearrangement links TRBV9 to TRBJ2-7, with 7 bases lining up with TRBD1. CDR3 length: 15 amino acids. Germline CDR1 SGDLS, CDR2 YYNGEE. V was clipped by 4 bases and J by 1 base; unmatched bases: 8.